There are a few counts of the clone carrying this TCR beta chain. The V gene lost 1 base and the J gene lost 3 bases, with 1 base spanning the gap. This CDR3 has 11 residues. The germline CDR1 and CDR2 sequences are LGHDT and YNNKEL (reference sequence). This specimen belongs to a study of early T cells in non-severe SARS-CoV-2 infection. TCRdb reprocessed the 5' RACE reads with MiXCR, giving one entry per CDR3 protein. The sample has roughly 90,000 distinct CDR3 sequences; around 15% are singletons. This TCR derives from an adult who was a healthcare worker with PCR-confirmed SARS-CoV-2 infection or an uninfected control (not recorded which). Material for sequencing was whole blood. J is TRBJ2-7 and V is TRBV3-1, with no clear D. CDR3 amino acids: CASSQVYEQYF. The CDR3 bases are TGTGCCAGCAGCCAAGTCTACGAGCAGTACTTC.